Detailed here is one T cell receptor (beta chain). Its specificity is unknown. This CDR3 has 11 amino acids. With 3 bases removed from V and 6 bases from J, the gap between germline ends came to 6 bases. Germline loops: CDR1 SQVTM, CDR2 ANQGSEA. The repertoire was sequenced with immunoSEQ multiplex PCR; TCRdb's copy has only in-frame clones and lacks some. Of some 130,000 clones in the sample, roughly nine tenths were seen once. These data originate in a study of T cell responses to AZD1222 COVID-19 vaccine. On the study more broadly: Second-dose groups at about 4 or about 12 weeks were pooled. Study findings and constraints: Females outnumbered males among donors, who were mostly white British; clonal diversity was possibly underestimated. Only a handful of AZD1222 recipients, roughly six in all, had baseline seropositivity.

This specimen consisted of peripheral blood, obtained on day 0 of AZD1222 vaccination. The J gene is TRBJ1-5, the V gene TRBV29-1, with D uncertain. The receptor was isolated from an adult in good health. The CDR3 DNA sequence: TGCAGCGTTGAGGGTTGTCAGCCCCAGCATTTT. It encodes CSVEGCQPQHF. Filled out from reference TRBV29-1 and TRBJ1-5, the complete variable domain reads SAVISQKPSRDICQRGTSLTIQCQVDSQVTMMFWYRQQPGQSLTLIATANQGSEATYESGFVIDKFPISRPNLTFSTLTVSNMSPEDSSIYLCSVEGCQPQHFGDGTRLSIL.